This T cell receptor (beta chain) is drawn from a study of cytomegalovirus exposure and HLA in healthy donors. Whole-study results and caveats: Most TCR beta V segments were productive about 90% or about 30% of the time in an earlier analysis. The authors confirmed in vitro that a few CMV-associated chains were specific for CMV antigens. Most likely, a cluster of highly shared sequence variants arose as a sequencing artifact.

A remark on this clone: Its specificity is unknown.

V lost 4 bases and J lost 4; bases outside the gene matches: 3. The CDR3 extends over 16 amino acids. Germline-derived CDR1 and CDR2 are SGHNT and YYREEE (reference sequence). Both 60 Vbeta primers and 13 Jbeta primers went into the PCR. Repertoires were generated with immunoSEQ multiplex PCR, while TCRdb's copy carries only in-frame clones and drops some. The sample yields more than 100,000 clones, less than 85% seen once. The origin of this receptor is a middle-aged man in good health and CMV-seronegative. The chain joins TRBV5-4 to TRBJ2-3; 16 bases are shared with TRBD2. The specimen was PBMCs. Here the CDR3 DNA reads TGTGCCAGCAGCCCGGGACTAGCGGGAGGGGCAGATACGCAGTATTTT. Protein: CASSPGLAGGADTQYF.